Described below is a single TCR beta chain sequence and its context. This entry belongs to a study of blood T cell repertoires in COVID-19. Across the study: Sites in the United States, Italy and Spain provided acute and convalescent COVID-19 samples. Nucleic acid was either cDNA or gDNA, and it came from T cells, B-cell-depleted T cells, or PBMCs.

The Seattle site enrolled patients during active infection and followed them longitudinally. Authors' analysis steps: Estimation of nucleated cell counts was performed using reference gene primer amplification. Sequencing used immunoSEQ multiplex PCR; TCRdb keeps in-frame clones, though not all of them. V, J and clone size are taken as reported in that table, and D and trimming were inferred from the DNA itself. The sample contains around 200,000 clones, about 83% of which appear only once. The CDR3 totals 13 residues. V was pared by 5 bases and J by 4 bases, with 10 bases between. The germline V gene has CDR1 LGHNT and CDR2 FRNRAP.

The V call is TRBV12-5, the J call TRBJ2-3; D not resolved. Material for sequencing was peripheral blood. The sequence was collected from a woman aged 25 to 39 with COVID-19, enrolled during active disease. The CDR3 is CASGGLQPDTQYF. The DNA for the CDR3 is TGTGCTAGTGGTGGCCTACAGCCAGATACGCAGTATTTT. Drawing the rest from reference TRBV12-5 and TRBJ2-3, the complete variable domain is DARVTQTPRHKVTEMGQEVTMRCQPILGHNTVFWYRQTMMQGLELLAYFRNRAPLDDSGMPKDRFSAEMPDATLATLKIQPSEPRDSAVYFCASGGLQPDTQYFGPGTRLTVL.